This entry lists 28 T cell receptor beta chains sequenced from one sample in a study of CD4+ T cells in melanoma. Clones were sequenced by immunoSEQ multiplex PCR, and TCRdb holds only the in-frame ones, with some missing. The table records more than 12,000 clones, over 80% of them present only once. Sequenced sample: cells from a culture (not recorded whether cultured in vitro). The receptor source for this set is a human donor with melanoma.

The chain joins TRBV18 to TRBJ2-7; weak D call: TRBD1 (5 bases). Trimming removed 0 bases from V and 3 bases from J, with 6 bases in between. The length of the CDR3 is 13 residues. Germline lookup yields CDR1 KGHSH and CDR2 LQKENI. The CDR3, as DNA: TGTGCCAGCTCACCACCCGACAGCTACGAGCAGTACTTC. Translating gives CASSPPDSYEQYF. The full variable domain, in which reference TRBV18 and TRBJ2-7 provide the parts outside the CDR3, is NAGVMQNPRHLVRRRGQEARLRCSPMKGHSHVYWYRQLPEEGLKFMVYLQKENIIDESGMPKERFSAEFPKEGPSILRIQQVVRGDSAAYFCASSPPDSYEQYFGPGTRLTVT.

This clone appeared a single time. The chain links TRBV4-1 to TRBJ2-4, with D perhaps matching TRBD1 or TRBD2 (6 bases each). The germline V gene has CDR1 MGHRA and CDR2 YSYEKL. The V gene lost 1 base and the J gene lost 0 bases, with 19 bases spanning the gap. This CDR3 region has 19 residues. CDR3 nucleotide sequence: TGCGCCAGCAGCCAAGGGATGGGGGGCCCTACTCGAGCCAAAAACATTCAGTACTTC. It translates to CASSQGMGGPTRAKNIQYF.

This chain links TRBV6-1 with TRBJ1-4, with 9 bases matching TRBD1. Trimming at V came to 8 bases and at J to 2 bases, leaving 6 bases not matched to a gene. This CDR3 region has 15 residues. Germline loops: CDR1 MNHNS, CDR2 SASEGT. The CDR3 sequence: CASSTGGFTNEKLFF. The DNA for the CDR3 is TGTGCCAGCTCGACAGGGGGTTTCACTAATGAAAAACTGTTTTTT.

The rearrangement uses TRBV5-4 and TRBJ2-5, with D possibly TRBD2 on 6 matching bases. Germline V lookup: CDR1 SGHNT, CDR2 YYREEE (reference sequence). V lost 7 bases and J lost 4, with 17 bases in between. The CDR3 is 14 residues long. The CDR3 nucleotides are TGTGCCAGCTGCCGGGACTCTCTAGTAGAGACCCAGTACTTC. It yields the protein CASCRDSLVETQYF.

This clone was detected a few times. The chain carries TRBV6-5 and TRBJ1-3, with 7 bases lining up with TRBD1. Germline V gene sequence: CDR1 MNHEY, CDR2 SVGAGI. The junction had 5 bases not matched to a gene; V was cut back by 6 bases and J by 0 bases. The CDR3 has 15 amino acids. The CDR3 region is CASSRQGRSGNTIYF. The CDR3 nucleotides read TGTGCCAGCAGCAGACAGGGCCGCTCTGGAAACACCATATATTTT.

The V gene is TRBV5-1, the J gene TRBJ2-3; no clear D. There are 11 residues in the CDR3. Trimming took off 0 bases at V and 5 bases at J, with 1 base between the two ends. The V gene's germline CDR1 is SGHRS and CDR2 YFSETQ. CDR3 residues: CASSLEDTQYF. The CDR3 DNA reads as TGCGCCAGCAGCTTGGAAGATACGCAGTATTTT.

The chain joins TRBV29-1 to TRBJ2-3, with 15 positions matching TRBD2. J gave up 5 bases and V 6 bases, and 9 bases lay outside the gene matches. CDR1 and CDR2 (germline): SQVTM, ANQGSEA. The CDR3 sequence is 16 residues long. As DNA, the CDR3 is TGCAGCGTGACACCCCCGGGACTAGCGGGGGGAGATACGCAGTATTTT. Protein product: CSVTPPGLAGGDTQYF.

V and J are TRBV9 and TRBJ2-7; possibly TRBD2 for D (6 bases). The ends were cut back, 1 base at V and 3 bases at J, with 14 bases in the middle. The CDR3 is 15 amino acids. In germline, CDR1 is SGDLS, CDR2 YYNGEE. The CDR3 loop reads CASSVRGGPRYEQYF. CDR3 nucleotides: TGTGCCAGCAGCGTACGGGGAGGACCTCGCTACGAGCAGTACTTC. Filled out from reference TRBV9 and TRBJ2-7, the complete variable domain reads DSGVTQTPKHLITATGQRVTLRCSPRSGDLSVYWYQQSLDQGLQFLIQYYNGEERAKGNILERFSAQQFPDLHSELNLSSLELGDSALYFCASSVRGGPRYEQYFGPGTRLTVT.

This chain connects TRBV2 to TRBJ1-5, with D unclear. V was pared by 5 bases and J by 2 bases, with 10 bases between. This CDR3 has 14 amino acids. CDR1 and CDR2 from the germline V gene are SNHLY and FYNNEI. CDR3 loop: CASSPDGRNQPQHF. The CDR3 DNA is TGTGCCAGCAGTCCTGACGGACGCAATCAGCCCCAGCATTTT.

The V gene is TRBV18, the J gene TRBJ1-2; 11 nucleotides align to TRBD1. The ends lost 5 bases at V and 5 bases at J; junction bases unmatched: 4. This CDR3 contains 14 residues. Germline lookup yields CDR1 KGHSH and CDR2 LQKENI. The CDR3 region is CASSSGQGAYGYTF. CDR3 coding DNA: TGTGCCAGCTCATCAGGACAGGGGGCGTATGGCTACACCTTC.

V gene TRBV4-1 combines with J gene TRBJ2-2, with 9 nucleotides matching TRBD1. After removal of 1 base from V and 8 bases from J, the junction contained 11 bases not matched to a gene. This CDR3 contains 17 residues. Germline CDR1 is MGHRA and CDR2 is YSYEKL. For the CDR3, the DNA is TGCGCCAGCAGCCAAGGGGCGCTGGTACAGGGGGCAGGGGAGCTGTTTTTT. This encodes CASSQGALVQGAGELFF.

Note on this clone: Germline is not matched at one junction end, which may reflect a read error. The CDR3 region has the DNA TGTGCCGGCAGCGTAACCCCTAACTATGGCTACACCTTC. It codes for CAGSVTPNYGYTF. The rearrangement links TRBV9 to TRBJ1-2; D remains ambiguous. The germline V gene encodes CDR1 SGDLS and CDR2 YYNGEE. The CDR3 sequence is 13 residues long.

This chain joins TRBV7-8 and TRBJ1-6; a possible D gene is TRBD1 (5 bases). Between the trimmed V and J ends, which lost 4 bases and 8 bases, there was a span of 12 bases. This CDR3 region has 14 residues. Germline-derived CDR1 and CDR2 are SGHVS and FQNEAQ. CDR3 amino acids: CASSSPRVDSPLHF. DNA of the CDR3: TGTGCCAGCAGCTCCCCCAGGGTCGATTCACCCCTCCACTTT.

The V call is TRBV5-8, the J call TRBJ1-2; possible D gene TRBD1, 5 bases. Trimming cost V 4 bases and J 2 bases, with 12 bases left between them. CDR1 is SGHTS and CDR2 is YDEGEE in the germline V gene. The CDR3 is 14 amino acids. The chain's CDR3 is CASSLNRMNYGYTF. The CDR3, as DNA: TGTGCCAGCAGCCTCAACAGGATGAACTATGGCTACACCTTC.

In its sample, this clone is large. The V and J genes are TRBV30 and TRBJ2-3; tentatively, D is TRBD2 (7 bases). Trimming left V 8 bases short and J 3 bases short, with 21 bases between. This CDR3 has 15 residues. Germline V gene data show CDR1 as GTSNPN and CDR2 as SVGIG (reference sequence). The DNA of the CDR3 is TGTGCCATGGACGTCGTAGGGGGGGCGACAGATACGCAGTATTTT. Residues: CAMDVVGGATDTQYF.

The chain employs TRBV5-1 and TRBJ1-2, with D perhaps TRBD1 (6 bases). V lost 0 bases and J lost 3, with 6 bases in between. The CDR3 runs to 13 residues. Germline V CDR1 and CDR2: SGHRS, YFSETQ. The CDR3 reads CASSLAGDYGYTF. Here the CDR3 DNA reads TGCGCCAGCAGCTTGGCAGGGGACTATGGCTACACCTTC. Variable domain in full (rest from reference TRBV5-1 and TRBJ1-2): KAGVTQTPRYLIKTRGQQVTLSCSPISGHRSVSWYQQTPGQGLQFLFEYFSETQRNKGNFPGRFSGRQFSNSRSEMNVSTLELGDSALYLCASSLAGDYGYTFGSGTRLTVV.

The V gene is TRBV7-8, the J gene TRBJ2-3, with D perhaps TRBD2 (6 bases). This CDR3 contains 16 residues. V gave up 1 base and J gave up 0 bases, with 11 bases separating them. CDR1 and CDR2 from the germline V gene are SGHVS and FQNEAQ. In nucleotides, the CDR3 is TGTGCCAGCAGCTTAGGGCTAGCGTTCAGCACAGATACGCAGTATTTT. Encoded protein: CASSLGLAFSTDTQYF.

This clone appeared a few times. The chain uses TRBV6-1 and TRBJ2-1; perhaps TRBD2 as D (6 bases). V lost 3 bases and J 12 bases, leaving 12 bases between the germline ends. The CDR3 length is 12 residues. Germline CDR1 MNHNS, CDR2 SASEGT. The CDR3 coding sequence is TGTGCCAGCAGTGAGCGGGGTAGTCGGCAGTTCTTC. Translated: CASSERGSRQFF.

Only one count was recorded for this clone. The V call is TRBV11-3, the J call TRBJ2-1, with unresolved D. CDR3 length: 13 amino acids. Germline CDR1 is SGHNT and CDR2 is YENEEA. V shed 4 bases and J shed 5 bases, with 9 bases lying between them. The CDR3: CASSSLQDNEQFF. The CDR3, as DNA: TGTGCCAGCAGCTCCCTTCAGGACAATGAGCAGTTCTTC.

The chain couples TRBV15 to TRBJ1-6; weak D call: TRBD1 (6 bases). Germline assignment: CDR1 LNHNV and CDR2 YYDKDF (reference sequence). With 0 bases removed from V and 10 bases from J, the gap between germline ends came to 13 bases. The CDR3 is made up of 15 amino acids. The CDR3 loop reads CATSRDRGARSPLHF. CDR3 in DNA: TGTGCCACCAGCAGAGATCGGGGGGCAAGGTCACCCCTCCACTTT.

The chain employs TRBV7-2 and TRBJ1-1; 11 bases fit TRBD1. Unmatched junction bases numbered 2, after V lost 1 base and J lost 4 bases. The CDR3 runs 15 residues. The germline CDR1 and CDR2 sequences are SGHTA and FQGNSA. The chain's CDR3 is CASSLGGQGGTEAFF. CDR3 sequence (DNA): TGTGCCAGCAGCTTAGGGGGACAGGGGGGCACTGAAGCTTTCTTT.

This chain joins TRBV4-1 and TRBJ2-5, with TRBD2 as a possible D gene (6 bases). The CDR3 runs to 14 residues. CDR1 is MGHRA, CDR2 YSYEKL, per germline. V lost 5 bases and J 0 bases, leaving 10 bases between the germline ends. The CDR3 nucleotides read TGCGCCAGCAGCTCCTGGGAGGACCAAGAGACCCAGTACTTC. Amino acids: CASSSWEDQETQYF.

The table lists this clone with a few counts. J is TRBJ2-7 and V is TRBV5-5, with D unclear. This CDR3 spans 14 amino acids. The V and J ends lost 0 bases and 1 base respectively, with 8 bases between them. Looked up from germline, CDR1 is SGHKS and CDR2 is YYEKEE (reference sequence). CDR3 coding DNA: TGTGCCAGCAGCTTGGTAGAGAGGTCCTACGAGCAGTACTTC. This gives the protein CASSLVERSYEQYF.

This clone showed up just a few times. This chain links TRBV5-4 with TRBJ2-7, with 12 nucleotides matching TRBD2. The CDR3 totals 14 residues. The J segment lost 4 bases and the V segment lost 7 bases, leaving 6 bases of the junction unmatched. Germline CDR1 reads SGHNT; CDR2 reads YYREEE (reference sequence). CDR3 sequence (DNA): TGTGCCAGCCAGACTAGCGGGGGACCTTACGAGCAGTACTTC. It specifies CASQTSGGPYEQYF.

CDR3 sequence reads: CATRLDRATGELFF. DNA of the CDR3: TGTGCCACCCGACTGGACAGGGCCACCGGGGAGCTGTTTTTT. The V call is TRBV15, the J call TRBJ2-2; 8 nucleotides match TRBD1. CDR1 is LNHNV, CDR2 YYDKDF, per germline (reference sequence). This CDR3 is 14 amino acids long. The junction had 6 bases not matched to a gene; V was cut back by 8 bases and J by 4 bases.

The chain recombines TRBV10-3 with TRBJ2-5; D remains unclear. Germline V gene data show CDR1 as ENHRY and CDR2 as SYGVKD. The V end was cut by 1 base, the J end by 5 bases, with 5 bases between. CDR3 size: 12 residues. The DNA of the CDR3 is TGTGCCATCAGTGAGTTTGAGGAGACCCAGTACTTC. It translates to CAISEFEETQYF.

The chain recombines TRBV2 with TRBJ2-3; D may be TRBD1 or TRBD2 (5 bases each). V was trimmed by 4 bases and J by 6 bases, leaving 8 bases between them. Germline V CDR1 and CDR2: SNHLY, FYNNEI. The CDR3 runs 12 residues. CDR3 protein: CASSVREDTQYF. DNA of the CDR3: TGTGCCAGCAGTGTCAGGGAGGATACGCAGTATTTT.

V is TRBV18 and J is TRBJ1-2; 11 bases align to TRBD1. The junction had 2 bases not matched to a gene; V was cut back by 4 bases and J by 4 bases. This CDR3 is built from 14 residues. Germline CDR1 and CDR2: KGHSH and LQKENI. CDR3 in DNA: TGTGCCAGCTCACACGGACAGGGGGCCTATGGCTACACCTTC. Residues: CASSHGQGAYGYTF.